This TCR beta chain came from a study of cytomegalovirus exposure and HLA in healthy donors. Study-wide findings and caveats: Being productive about 90% or about 30% of the time was typical of most TCR beta V segments in an earlier analysis.

Vbeta (60) and Jbeta (13) primers were used in the PCR. Measured with immunoSEQ multiplex PCR; TCRdb has only the in-frame clones, and not every one. The top ten clones hold about 2.3% of a sample with over 150,000 clones, 80% to 85% of them seen once. A word on this clone: The target antigen is unknown.

Germline CDR1 reads SNHLY; CDR2 reads FYNNEI. The CDR3 has 13 residues. Trimming shortened V by 7 bases and J by 5 bases, and 12 bases separated the two germline ends. The sequenced material came from PBMCs. This sequence was found in a woman in her thirties in good health and CMV-seronegative. The V and J genes are TRBV2 and TRBJ1-5; no clear D gene. The CDR3 region is CASKGPGDQPQHF. Here the CDR3 DNA reads TGTGCCAGCAAAGGCCCCGGGGATCAGCCCCAGCATTTT.